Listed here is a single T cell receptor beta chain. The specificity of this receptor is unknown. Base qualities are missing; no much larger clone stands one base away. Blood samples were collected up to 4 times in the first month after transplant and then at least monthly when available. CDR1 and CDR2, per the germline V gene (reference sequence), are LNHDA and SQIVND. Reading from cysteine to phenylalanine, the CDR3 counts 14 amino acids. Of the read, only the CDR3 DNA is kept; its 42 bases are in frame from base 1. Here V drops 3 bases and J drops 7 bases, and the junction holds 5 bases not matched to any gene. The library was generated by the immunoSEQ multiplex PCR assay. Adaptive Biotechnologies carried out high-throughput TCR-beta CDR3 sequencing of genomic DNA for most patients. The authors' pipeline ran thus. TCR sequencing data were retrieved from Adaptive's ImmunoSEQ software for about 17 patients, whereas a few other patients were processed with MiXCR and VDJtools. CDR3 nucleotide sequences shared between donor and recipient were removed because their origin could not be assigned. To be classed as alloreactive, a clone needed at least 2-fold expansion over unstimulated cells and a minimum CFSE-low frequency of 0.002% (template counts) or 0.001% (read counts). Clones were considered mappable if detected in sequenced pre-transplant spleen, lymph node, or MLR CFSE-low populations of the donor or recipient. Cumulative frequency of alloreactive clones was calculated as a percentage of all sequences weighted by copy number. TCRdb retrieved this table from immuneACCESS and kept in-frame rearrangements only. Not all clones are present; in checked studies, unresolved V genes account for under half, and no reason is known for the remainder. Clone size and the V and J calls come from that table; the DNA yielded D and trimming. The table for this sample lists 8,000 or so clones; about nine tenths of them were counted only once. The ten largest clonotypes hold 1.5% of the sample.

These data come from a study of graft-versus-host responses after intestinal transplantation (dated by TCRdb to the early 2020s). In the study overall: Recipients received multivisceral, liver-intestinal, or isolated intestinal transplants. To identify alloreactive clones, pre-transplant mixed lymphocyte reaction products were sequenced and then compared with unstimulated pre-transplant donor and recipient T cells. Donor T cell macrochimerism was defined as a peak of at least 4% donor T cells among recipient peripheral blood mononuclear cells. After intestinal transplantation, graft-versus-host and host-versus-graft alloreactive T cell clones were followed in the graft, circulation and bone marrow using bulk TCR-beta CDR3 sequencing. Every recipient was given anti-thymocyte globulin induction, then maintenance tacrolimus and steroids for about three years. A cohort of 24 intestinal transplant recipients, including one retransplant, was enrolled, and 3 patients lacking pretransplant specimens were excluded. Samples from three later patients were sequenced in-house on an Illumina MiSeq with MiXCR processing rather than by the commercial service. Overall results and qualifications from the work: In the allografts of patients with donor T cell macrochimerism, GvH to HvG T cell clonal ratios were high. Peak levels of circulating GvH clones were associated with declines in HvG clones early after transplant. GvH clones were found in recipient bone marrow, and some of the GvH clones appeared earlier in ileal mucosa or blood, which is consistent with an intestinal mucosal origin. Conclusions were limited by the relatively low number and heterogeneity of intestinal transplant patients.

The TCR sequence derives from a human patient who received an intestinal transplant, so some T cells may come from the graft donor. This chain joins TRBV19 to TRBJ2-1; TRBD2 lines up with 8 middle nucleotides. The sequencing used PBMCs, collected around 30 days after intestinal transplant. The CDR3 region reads CASSIGGGSNEQFF. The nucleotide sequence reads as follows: TGTGCCAGTAGTATTGGCGGGGGGTCGAATGAGCAGTTCTTC.